These T cell receptor beta chains were read from a single sample in a study of breast tumors, draining lymph nodes, adjacent tissues. TCRdb re-called the multiplex PCR reads through MiXCR, storing one row per CDR3 protein. The table shows roughly 260,000 distinct CDR3 sequences, with more than 30% occurring only once. The sequenced material came from axillary lymph node tissue. The receptors were gathered from a female donor with breast cancer. Some clones in this sample may be carry-over from other donors' samples. Each CDR3 is given with its conserved first and last residue. A D gene is named only where the DNA matches it firmly. Expanded clones get a size class; other rows say once, few or many, or leave the size out.

v_call	clone_size	d_call	j_call	cdr3_nt	cdr3_aa
TRBV20-1	.	TRBD2	TRBJ2-7	TGCAGTGCCCTAGCGGGACCAGGCGAGCAGTACTTC	CSALAGPGEQYF
TRBV20-1	.	TRBD1	TRBJ1-1	TGCAGTGCTAGAGATGGAGGGACAGGGACCACTGAAGCTTTCTTT	CSARDGGTGTTEAFF
TRBV15	.	TRBD2	TRBJ2-1	TGTGCCACCAGCAGAGAGAGGGAGGGGAGGTCCTTC	CATSREREGRSF
TRBV5-6	many	.	TRBJ2-5	TGTGCCAGCAGCCAGGACAGCTTGTACCAAGAGACCCAGTACTTC	CASSQDSLYQETQYF
TRBV7-8	.	TRBD2	TRBJ2-3	TGTGCCAGCAGCACCCCGACTAGCGGACCCCGCCCAGATCCGCAGTATTTT	CASSTPTSGPRPDPQYF
TRBV20-1	many	TRBD2	TRBJ2-1	TGCAGTGCCCCGGGACTAGCGGGAGGGATCTCCTACAATGAGCAGTTCTTC	CSAPGLAGGISYNEQFF
TRBV4-1	many	.	TRBJ2-1	TGCGCCAGCAGCCAAGATGGGACTTTGCTGTTGGACAAAGGGCAGTTCTTC	CASSQDGTLLLDKGQFF
TRBV20-1	many	TRBD1	TRBJ2-7	TGCAGTGCCCTCGACAGGGGGCTTTACGAGCAGTACTTC	CSALDRGLYEQYF
TRBV7-9	many	TRBD2	TRBJ2-1	TGTGCCAGCAGCATCAAGGCTAGCGGTGAGCAGTTCTTC	CASSIKASGEQFF
TRBV5-1	many	TRBD1	TRBJ2-1	TGCGCCAGCAGCTTATGGGGGACAGACTCCAACTACAATGAGCAGTTCTTC	CASSLWGTDSNYNEQFF
TRBV5-8	.	TRBD2	TRBJ2-3	TGTGCCAGCAGCCCGGGACTAGTGAGCACAGATACGCAGTATTTT	CASSPGLVSTDTQYF
TRBV30	few	.	TRBJ1-2	TGTGCCTTACAGGGCGAAGCTAACTATGGCTACACCTTC	CALQGEANYGYTF
TRBV12-3/TRBV12-4	many	TRBD1	TRBJ1-2	TGTGCCAGCAGTCCCCAGGGGGCGCGGAGTGGCTACACCTTC	CASSPQGARSGYTF
TRBV29-1	.	TRBD1	TRBJ1-1	TGCAGCGTTGGAACAGGGGGCGCGAACACTGAAGCTTTCTTT	CSVGTGGANTEAFF
TRBV2	.	.	TRBJ1-2	TGTGCCAGCAGTGATAGGACAACGTCTCGTACGGATGGCTACACCTTC	CASSDRTTSRTDGYTF
TRBV7-8	many	.	TRBJ2-5	TGTGCCAGCAGCTTACTCCGGCAAGAGACCCAGTACTTC	CASSLLRQETQYF
TRBV5-1	many	.	TRBJ2-6	TGCGCCAGCAGCTTGGCCGGGACGGCCTCTGGGGCCAACGTCCTGACTTTC	CASSLAGTASGANVLTF
TRBV20-1	many	.	TRBJ2-3	TGCAGTGCTAGGTGGGGAGATACGCAGTATTTT	CSARWGDTQYF
TRBV7-2	few	.	TRBJ1-2	TGTGCCAGCAGCTTAGGAGGTCCGGTAGGCTACACCTTC	CASSLGGPVGYTF
TRBV11-1	many	.	TRBJ2-7	TGTGCCAGCAGCTTCGGGGGATCCTACGAGCAGTACTTC	CASSFGGSYEQYF
TRBV20-1	.	TRBD2	TRBJ2-3	TGCAGTGCCCTTCCGGGACTAGCGGTTGCAGATACGCAGTATTTT	CSALPGLAVADTQYF
TRBV7-2	.	.	TRBJ1-3	TGTGCCAGCTCATCCACCCCAACAGGATCTGGAAACACCATATATTTT	CASSSTPTGSGNTIYF
TRBV5-1	many	TRBD1	TRBJ1-2	TGCGCCAGCAGCCCGGGACAGGGAAGGGGTGGCTACACCTTC	CASSPGQGRGGYTF
TRBV19	few	TRBD1	TRBJ2-4	TGTGCCAGTCGTGGACAGGGGGAAAACATTCAGTACTTC	CASRGQGENIQYF
TRBV7-2	many	TRBD2	TRBJ2-1	TGTGCCAGCAGCTGGACTAGCGGGACTAGTGGGAATGAGCAGTTCTTC	CASSWTSGTSGNEQFF
TRBV19	many	.	TRBJ2-2	TGTGCCAGTAGTAGGGGGTCGGGTACCGGGGAGCTGTTTTTT	CASSRGSGTGELFF
TRBV14	many	.	TRBJ1-2	TGTGCCAGCAGCCAAGCAAAATTTTATGGCTACACCTTC	CASSQAKFYGYTF
TRBV10-3	.	TRBD2	TRBJ2-3	TGTGCCATCAGGACTAGCGAGAGCTCCTACAATGAGCAGTATTTT	CAIRTSESSYNEQYF
TRBV11-2	many	.	TRBJ1-5	TGTGCCAGCAGCTTCCCCAATCAGCCCCAGCATTTT	CASSFPNQPQHF
TRBV29-1	.	.	TRBJ1-5	TGCAGCGTTTTAGCGGGAGTAGGGTCCCAGCCCCAGCATTTT	CSVLAGVGSQPQHF
TRBV6-4	.	.	TRBJ2-2	TGTGGCAGCTTAAGATGGGGGAGCGTCACCGGGGAGCTGTTTTTT	CGSLRWGSVTGELFF
TRBV29-1	.	.	TRBJ2-1	TGCAGCTCCCGGACGGAGCACAATGAGCAGTTCTTC	CSSRTEHNEQFF
TRBV19	many	TRBD1	TRBJ2-7	TGTGCCAGTAGTTCCGGACAGGGAGTTTTTCACGAGCAGTACTTC	CASSSGQGVFHEQYF
TRBV6-5	many	TRBD2	TRBJ2-5	TGTGCCAGCAGTCGGGGACTAGCGGGAGTGATGTGGTACCAAGAGACCCAGTACTTC	CASSRGLAGVMWYQETQYF
TRBV6-5	.	.	TRBJ2-7	TGTGCCAGCAGTCACTCGTACAGGTCCGACGAGCAGTACTTC	CASSHSYRSDEQYF
TRBV2	many	TRBD1	TRBJ2-3	TGTGCCAGCAGGACGGGGACAGGGGGCACAGATACGCAGTATTTT	CASRTGTGGTDTQYF
TRBV11-2	.	.	TRBJ2-4	TGTGCCAGCAGCTTAGATACCGGGGGCCAAAACATTCAGTACTTC	CASSLDTGGQNIQYF
TRBV9	many	.	TRBJ2-2	TGTGCCAGCAGCGCCGGAGGCCCGTTCGCGAACACCGGGGAGCTGTTTTTT	CASSAGGPFANTGELFF
TRBV12-3/TRBV12-4	many	TRBD2	TRBJ2-3	TGTGCCAGCAGTTTAGATGGGGCTAGCGGGAGTCTTTGGCACACGGATACGCAGTATTTT	CASSLDGASGSLWHTDTQYF
TRBV6-6	many	TRBD2	TRBJ2-3	TGTGCCAGCAGTCTAGCGGGAAGGCCCACAGATACGCAGTATTTT	CASSLAGRPTDTQYF
TRBV5-1	many	.	TRBJ2-3	TGCGCCAGCAGCTTAAGACAGATCACAGATACGCAGTATTTT	CASSLRQITDTQYF
TRBV4-1	many	TRBD1	TRBJ1-2	TGCGCCAGCAGCCGGGACCAGGGGGCTAACTATGGCTACACCTTC	CASSRDQGANYGYTF
TRBV11-3	many	TRBD2	TRBJ2-1	TGTGCCAGCAGCCTAAGCGGGGGATTCAATGAGCAGTTCTTC	CASSLSGGFNEQFF
TRBV6-1	.	.	TRBJ1-1	TGTGCCAGCAGTTTATTTGTGGGTGGCCTGGTCACTGAAGCTTTCTTT	CASSLFVGGLVTEAFF
TRBV6-2/TRBV6-3	.	.	TRBJ2-7	TGTGCCAGCAGTCCGAAGCTTTACGAGCAGTACTTC	CASSPKLYEQYF
TRBV7-9	many	TRBD2	TRBJ2-1	TGTGCCAGCAGAGAGGGGACTACGTCCTACAATGAGCAGTTCTTC	CASREGTTSYNEQFF
TRBV5-1	few	TRBD2	TRBJ2-5	TGCGCCAGCAGCTCCCTAGCGGGTCAAGACACCCAGTACTTC	CASSSLAGQDTQYF
TRBV3-1	few	.	TRBJ1-5	TGTGCCAGCAGCCAAGCAGGGTATAGCAATCAGCCCCAGCATTTT	CASSQAGYSNQPQHF